Listed below are T cell receptor beta chains from one sample, sequenced in a study of blood T cell repertoires in COVID-19. Measured with immunoSEQ multiplex PCR; TCRdb has only the in-frame clones, and not every one. The sample has about 370,000 clones; around 91% are singletons. Sequenced sample: PBMCs or T cells enriched from blood (not recorded which). The receptors were sampled from a man aged 18 to 29 who had recovered from COVID-19. The CDR3 runs from the conserved cysteine through the conserved F or W. D genes are given only for firm matches. Not every row has a clone size; where given, it reads once, few, many or a size class.

J gene: TRBJ2-5
clone size: many
D gene: -
V gene: TRBV30
CDR3 DNA: TGTGCCTGGAGTTTCCGCAGGGTGGTGGCTTCAGAGACCCAGTACTTC
CDR3 protein: CAWSFRRVVASETQYF

J gene: TRBJ1-1
clone size: -
D gene: TRBD1
V gene: TRBV4-1
CDR3 DNA: TGCGCCAGCAGCCAGGACAAGGACAGGGGGCGCTTAGCTGCTTTCTTT
CDR3 protein: CASSQDKDRGRLAAFF

J gene: TRBJ2-5
clone size: -
D gene: -
V gene: TRBV28
CDR3 DNA: TGTGCCAGCAATACCGGTGGTGGGGGCTGGGAGACCCAGTACTTC
CDR3 protein: CASNTGGGGWETQYF

J gene: TRBJ2-1
clone size: -
D gene: TRBD2
V gene: TRBV3-1/TRBV3-2
CDR3 DNA: TGTGCCAGCAGCCCGGGACTAGCGGGGGGCCGCGAGCAGTTCTTC
CDR3 protein: CASSPGLAGGREQFF

J gene: TRBJ1-1
clone size: many
D gene: -
V gene: TRBV27
CDR3 DNA: TGTGCCAGCAGTCCCCAACAGGCGAACACTGAAGCTTTCTTT
CDR3 protein: CASSPQQANTEAFF

J gene: TRBJ1-1
clone size: -
D gene: -
V gene: TRBV20-1
CDR3 DNA: TGCAGTGCTAGTACCGGGAACACTGAAGCTTTCTTT
CDR3 protein: CSASTGNTEAFF

J gene: TRBJ2-7
clone size: -
D gene: TRBD2
V gene: TRBV28
CDR3 DNA: TGTGCCAGCAGAAAATCCCTAGCGGGGTTAACCTACGAGCAGTACTTC
CDR3 protein: CASRKSLAGLTYEQYF

J gene: TRBJ1-1
clone size: -
D gene: TRBD1
V gene: TRBV28
CDR3 DNA: TGTGCCAGCAGTTCCTCGGGGAGGACAGGGGTGAGGAACACTGAAGCTTTCTTT
CDR3 protein: CASSSSGRTGVRNTEAFF

J gene: TRBJ2-2
clone size: -
D gene: -
V gene: TRBV9
CDR3 DNA: TGTGCCAGCAGCGGGACAGTCACCGGGGAGCTGTTTTTT
CDR3 protein: CASSGTVTGELFF

J gene: TRBJ1-2
clone size: -
D gene: -
V gene: TRBV16
CDR3 DNA: TGTGCCAGCAGCCAATATAGGGGTGAGATTGGCTACACCTTC
CDR3 protein: CASSQYRGEIGYTF

J gene: TRBJ1-5
clone size: once
D gene: -
V gene: TRBV28
CDR3 DNA: TGTGCCAGCGATGACAGAAATCAGCCCCAGCATTTT
CDR3 protein: CASDDRNQPQHF

J gene: TRBJ1-2
clone size: -
D gene: TRBD1
V gene: TRBV4-3
CDR3 DNA: TGCGCCAGCAGCCAAGCCCCAGGGGGACCCGGTGGAAGCTACACCTTC
CDR3 protein: CASSQAPGGPGGSYTF

J gene: TRBJ1-2
clone size: -
D gene: TRBD1
V gene: TRBV4-1
CDR3 DNA: TGCGCCAGCAGACCCACAGGGGCGTTTGGCTACACCTTC
CDR3 protein: CASRPTGAFGYTF

J gene: TRBJ1-5
clone size: -
D gene: -
V gene: TRBV11-3
CDR3 DNA: TGTGCCAGCAGCTTTATTCAGCCCCAGCATTTT
CDR3 protein: CASSFIQPQHF

J gene: TRBJ2-2
clone size: -
D gene: TRBD1
V gene: TRBV29-1
CDR3 DNA: TGCAGCGGGGACAGGGGGGACACCGGGGAGCTGTTTTTT
CDR3 protein: CSGDRGDTGELFF

J gene: TRBJ2-7
clone size: once
D gene: TRBD1
V gene: TRBV29-1
CDR3 DNA: TGCAGCGTCGCTGGGACAGGCGCTTGGGGGGCCGAGCAGTACTTC
CDR3 protein: CSVAGTGAWGAEQYF

J gene: TRBJ2-6
clone size: once
D gene: -
V gene: TRBV7-2
CDR3 DNA: TGTGCCAGCAGCTTCCCCCTATCTGGGGCCAACGTCCTGACTTTC
CDR3 protein: CASSFPLSGANVLTF

J gene: TRBJ2-6
clone size: -
D gene: -
V gene: TRBV18
CDR3 DNA: TGTGCCAGCTCACCACCCGGAGTAACTGGGGCCAACGTCCTGACTTTC
CDR3 protein: CASSPPGVTGANVLTF

J gene: TRBJ1-5
clone size: once
D gene: -
V gene: TRBV27
CDR3 DNA: TGTGCCAGCAGTTTATCGGGGAGGGGATGGAATCAGCCCCAGCATTTT
CDR3 protein: CASSLSGRGWNQPQHF

J gene: TRBJ1-2
clone size: -
D gene: TRBD1
V gene: TRBV25-1
CDR3 DNA: TGTGCCAGCAGTGAATTCGGGCAGGGGGCGGATGGCTACACCTTC
CDR3 protein: CASSEFGQGADGYTF

J gene: TRBJ2-3
clone size: -
D gene: TRBD1
V gene: TRBV5-1
CDR3 DNA: TGCGCCAGCAGCCGAGGCTGGGGACAGATAACAGATACGCAGTATTTT
CDR3 protein: CASSRGWGQITDTQYF

J gene: TRBJ1-2
clone size: -
D gene: -
V gene: TRBV10-1
CDR3 DNA: TGCGCCAGCTGTCTTCCCGCTAACTATGGCTACACCTTC
CDR3 protein: CASCLPANYGYTF

J gene: TRBJ1-2
clone size: -
D gene: -
V gene: TRBV7-9
CDR3 DNA: TGTGCCAGCAGCCTCCGGGGAGGTAACTATGGCTACACCTTC
CDR3 protein: CASSLRGGNYGYTF

J gene: TRBJ1-1
clone size: -
D gene: -
V gene: TRBV28
CDR3 DNA: TGTGCCAGCAGTTTATCGCCAGGGGCAGCTTTCTTT
CDR3 protein: CASSLSPGAAFF

J gene: TRBJ2-2
clone size: -
D gene: -
V gene: TRBV5-5
CDR3 DNA: TGTGCCAGCAGCTTACCGGTTAACACCGGGGAGCTGTTTTTT
CDR3 protein: CASSLPVNTGELFF

J gene: TRBJ2-2
clone size: -
D gene: TRBD1
V gene: TRBV5-1
CDR3 DNA: TGCGCCAGCAGCCCAGTGACAGGGCCGAACACCGGGGAGCTGTTTTTT
CDR3 protein: CASSPVTGPNTGELFF

J gene: TRBJ1-4
clone size: -
D gene: -
V gene: TRBV14
CDR3 DNA: TGTGCCAGCAGCCATCTTCAGGGGAGACGGGAAAAACTGTTTTTT
CDR3 protein: CASSHLQGRREKLFF

J gene: TRBJ1-5
clone size: -
D gene: -
V gene: TRBV24-1
CDR3 DNA: TGTGCCACCAGTAATTCACTGGAGAGCAATCAGCCCCAGCATTTT
CDR3 protein: CATSNSLESNQPQHF

J gene: TRBJ1-1
clone size: -
D gene: -
V gene: TRBV25-1
CDR3 DNA: TGTGCCAGCAGTGATGATAGCGCTGAAGCTTTCTTT
CDR3 protein: CASSDDSAEAFF

J gene: TRBJ2-3
clone size: -
D gene: -
V gene: TRBV5-4
CDR3 DNA: TGTGCCAGCAGTTCTTCCAAACAGGCGCAGTATTTT
CDR3 protein: CASSSSKQAQYF

J gene: TRBJ1-2
clone size: few
D gene: TRBD1
V gene: TRBV5-1
CDR3 DNA: TGCGCCAGCAGCTTGAGGCGGGACAGGGAAGGCTACACCTTC
CDR3 protein: CASSLRRDREGYTF

J gene: TRBJ2-7
clone size: -
D gene: -
V gene: TRBV6-2/TRBV6-3
CDR3 DNA: TGTGCCAGCAGTTACTCGACTTCTCCGCTAACCTCCTACGAGCAGTACTTC
CDR3 protein: CASSYSTSPLTSYEQYF

J gene: TRBJ2-3
clone size: once
D gene: TRBD2
V gene: TRBV7-8
CDR3 DNA: TGTGCCAGCAGCACGAGGACTAGCGGGAGCACAGATACGCAGTATTTT
CDR3 protein: CASSTRTSGSTDTQYF

J gene: TRBJ1-4
clone size: -
D gene: TRBD1
V gene: TRBV29-1
CDR3 DNA: TGCAGCGTTGAGGCCGGGACAGGGATTGAAAAACTGTTTTTT
CDR3 protein: CSVEAGTGIEKLFF

J gene: TRBJ1-2
clone size: -
D gene: -
V gene: TRBV6-5
CDR3 DNA: TGTGCCAGCAGCAGGGACACCGACACTATCTATGGCTACACCTTC
CDR3 protein: CASSRDTDTIYGYTF

J gene: TRBJ1-2
clone size: -
D gene: TRBD1
V gene: TRBV27
CDR3 DNA: TGTGCCAGCAGTAAGAACACCGGGACAGGGGGCGGAGGCTACACCTTC
CDR3 protein: CASSKNTGTGGGGYTF

J gene: TRBJ2-1
clone size: -
D gene: -
V gene: TRBV2
CDR3 DNA: TGTGCCAGCAGCCAGGTTATGGACTACCGCAATGAGCAGTTCTTC
CDR3 protein: CASSQVMDYRNEQFF

J gene: TRBJ1-2
clone size: -
D gene: -
V gene: TRBV18
CDR3 DNA: TGTGCCAGCTCACCCGCCCTCTCTCTACAGGGCTGGAACTATGGCTACACCTTC
CDR3 protein: CASSPALSLQGWNYGYTF

J gene: TRBJ1-2
clone size: -
D gene: TRBD1
V gene: TRBV11-2
CDR3 DNA: TGTGCCAGCAGCTCCACAGGGGCCTATGGCTACACCTTC
CDR3 protein: CASSSTGAYGYTF

J gene: TRBJ1-1
clone size: few
D gene: -
V gene: TRBV10-3
CDR3 DNA: TGTGCCTTCTCATCGGGGGTGAACACTGAAGCTTTCTTT
CDR3 protein: CAFSSGVNTEAFF

J gene: TRBJ1-5
clone size: few
D gene: -
V gene: TRBV3-1/TRBV3-2
CDR3 DNA: TGTGCCAGCAGCTCGGGGGGGGAACAGCCCCAGCATTTT
CDR3 protein: CASSSGGEQPQHF

J gene: TRBJ2-1
clone size: -
D gene: TRBD2
V gene: TRBV7-6
CDR3 DNA: TGTGCCAGCAGCAGGTCTAGCGGGAGAGTTTCCTACAATGAGCAGTTCTTC
CDR3 protein: CASSRSSGRVSYNEQFF

J gene: TRBJ1-2
clone size: few
D gene: TRBD1
V gene: TRBV28
CDR3 DNA: TGTGCCAGCAGTTTACCAGTTTCGGGACAGGGGACCTACACCTTC
CDR3 protein: CASSLPVSGQGTYTF

J gene: TRBJ1-6
clone size: -
D gene: -
V gene: TRBV7-2
CDR3 DNA: TGTGCCAGCAGCTTAAGTGGGAGCTCCTATAATTCACCCCTCCACTTT
CDR3 protein: CASSLSGSSYNSPLHF

J gene: TRBJ1-2
clone size: -
D gene: -
V gene: TRBV4-1
CDR3 DNA: TGCGCCAGCAGCCAAGCCTCAGGGACTAACCATGGCTACACCTTC
CDR3 protein: CASSQASGTNHGYTF

J gene: TRBJ1-2
clone size: -
D gene: -
V gene: TRBV5-4
CDR3 DNA: TGTGCCAGCAGCTTGGGGGAGTCTGGCTACACCTTC
CDR3 protein: CASSLGESGYTF

J gene: TRBJ1-5
clone size: once
D gene: -
V gene: TRBV5-1
CDR3 DNA: TGCGCCAGCAGCTTGGGGCATAGGGGATCCAATCAGCCCCAGCATTTT
CDR3 protein: CASSLGHRGSNQPQHF

J gene: TRBJ2-2
clone size: -
D gene: -
V gene: TRBV5-4
CDR3 DNA: TGTGCCAGCAGCCCTATCGAGGCGGTGACTACCGGGGAGCTGTTTTTT
CDR3 protein: CASSPIEAVTTGELFF

J gene: TRBJ1-1
clone size: -
D gene: -
V gene: TRBV27
CDR3 DNA: TGTGCCAGCAGTTTAGGGTCAAGGAGATCAGCTTTCTTT
CDR3 protein: CASSLGSRRSAFF

J gene: TRBJ2-1
clone size: -
D gene: TRBD2
V gene: TRBV4-2
CDR3 DNA: TGTGCCAGCAGCCAAGAGGCACTCCCGGGACTAGCGGGAGGCCTAGGGAAAGGGCAGTTCTTC
CDR3 protein: CASSQEALPGLAGGLGKGQFF

J gene: TRBJ1-1
clone size: -
D gene: -
V gene: TRBV28
CDR3 DNA: TGTGCCAGCTTCGACGAGGGAGGGATGAACACTGAAGCTTTCTTT
CDR3 protein: CASFDEGGMNTEAFF

J gene: TRBJ2-1
clone size: -
D gene: TRBD2
V gene: TRBV7-2
CDR3 DNA: TGTGCCAGCAGCTCCTCTAGCGGGGGAGAATACTACAATGAGCAGTTCTTC
CDR3 protein: CASSSSSGGEYYNEQFF

J gene: TRBJ2-7
clone size: few
D gene: TRBD2
V gene: TRBV27
CDR3 DNA: TGTGCCAGCAGTCCCGGTAGCGGGAGGAGCTCCTACGAGCAGTACTTC
CDR3 protein: CASSPGSGRSSYEQYF

J gene: TRBJ2-7
clone size: -
D gene: -
V gene: TRBV30
CDR3 DNA: TGTGCCTGGAGGCAACCTTCGGGGAGCTCCTACGAGCAGTACTTC
CDR3 protein: CAWRQPSGSSYEQYF

J gene: TRBJ1-6
clone size: once
D gene: TRBD1
V gene: TRBV27
CDR3 DNA: TGTGCCAGCAGCAAGACAGGGGGGACACCCCTCCACTTT
CDR3 protein: CASSKTGGTPLHF

J gene: TRBJ1-5
clone size: -
D gene: TRBD1
V gene: TRBV28
CDR3 DNA: TGTGCCAGCAGTCCCCCGACAGGGCTAAATCAGCCCCAGCATTTT
CDR3 protein: CASSPPTGLNQPQHF

J gene: TRBJ2-7
clone size: -
D gene: TRBD1
V gene: TRBV6-5
CDR3 DNA: TGTGCCAGCAGTAACCCGGGACAGGGGACCTACGAGCAGTACTTC
CDR3 protein: CASSNPGQGTYEQYF

J gene: TRBJ2-6
clone size: -
D gene: -
V gene: TRBV18
CDR3 DNA: TGTGCCAGCTCACCATCAGGGGCTGGGGCCAACGTCCTGACTTTC
CDR3 protein: CASSPSGAGANVLTF

J gene: TRBJ2-1
clone size: -
D gene: -
V gene: TRBV18
CDR3 DNA: TGTGCCAGCTCACCACAGGGGGTGTTCTACAATGAGCAGTTCTTC
CDR3 protein: CASSPQGVFYNEQFF

J gene: TRBJ2-1
clone size: -
D gene: TRBD2
V gene: TRBV27
CDR3 DNA: TGTGCCAGCAGTCCGCGGGGGGATAGCTCCTACAATGAGCAGTTCTTC
CDR3 protein: CASSPRGDSSYNEQFF